These T cell receptor beta chains were read from a single sample in a study of blood T cell repertoires in COVID-19. Only in-frame clones appear in the TCRdb table, and some are missing; sequencing was by immunoSEQ multiplex PCR. In the table there are tens of thousands of clones, roughly 80% of which are singletons. Material for sequencing was peripheral blood. The receptors derive from a woman older than 75 with acute or convalescent COVID-19. The CDR3 runs from the conserved cysteine through the conserved F or W. The D gene is left open where the match is weak. Part of the rows lack a size; the others show once, few, many or a class for expanded clones.

D gene,clone size,J gene,V gene,CDR3 protein,CDR3 DNA
NA,few,TRBJ2-6,TRBV30,CAWSVYSGRNFAGANVLTF,TGTGCCTGGAGTGTATACAGCGGCAGGAATTTCGCTGGGGCCAACGTCCTGACTTTC
TRBD1,NA,TRBJ1-1,TRBV5-1,CASSFLTGSNTEAFF,TGCGCCAGCAGCTTTCTGACAGGGTCGAACACTGAAGCTTTCTTT
NA,NA,TRBJ1-3,TRBV5-4,CASSLDRAGNTIYF,TGTGCCAGCAGCTTGGACAGGGCTGGAAACACCATATATTTT
TRBD1,NA,TRBJ2-2,TRBV5-1,CASSLDLGQGNTGELFF,TGCGCCAGCAGCTTGGACCTGGGACAGGGGAACACCGGGGAGCTGTTTTTT
TRBD1,NA,TRBJ1-2,TRBV24-1,CATSDAQGGYGYTF,TGTGCCACCAGTGATGCACAGGGGGGCTATGGCTACACCTTC
TRBD1,NA,TRBJ1-2,TRBV7-3,CASSPEGAGYGYTF,TGTGCCAGCAGTCCAGAGGGGGCTGGCTATGGCTACACCTTC
NA,NA,TRBJ1-1,TRBV11-2,CASSFTRLTYMNTEAFF,TGTGCCAGCAGCTTCACCCGTTTGACATACATGAACACTGAAGCTTTCTTT
NA,NA,TRBJ2-3,TRBV30,CAWTAVLTDTQYF,TGTGCCTGGACAGCGGTACTCACAGATACGCAGTATTTT
TRBD1,NA,TRBJ2-7,TRBV25-1,CASSPLRTGDGEQYF,TGTGCCAGCAGTCCCCTGAGGACAGGGGACGGCGAGCAGTACTTC
NA,NA,TRBJ1-1,TRBV7-9,CATRETEALNTEAFF,TGTGCGACCCGGGAGACAGAGGCCTTGAACACTGAAGCTTTCTTT
NA,once,TRBJ1-5,TRBV5-6,CASSGQSSNQPQHF,TGTGCCAGCAGCGGACAGTCTAGCAATCAGCCCCAGCATTTT
NA,NA,TRBJ2-7,TRBV11-2,CASSFGAGSSYEQYF,TGTGCCAGCAGCTTTGGGGCAGGGTCCAGCTACGAGCAGTACTTC
NA,once,TRBJ1-2,TRBV7-2,CASSLDGFNYGYTF,TGTGCCAGCAGCTTAGACGGGTTTAACTATGGCTACACCTTC
TRBD1,NA,TRBJ1-2,TRBV28,CASRTGENYGYTF,TGTGCCAGCAGAACAGGGGAAAACTATGGCTACACCTTC
NA,NA,TRBJ1-6,TRBV5-1,CASSSGVENSPLHF,TGCGCCAGCAGTTCCGGGGTCGAGAATTCACCCCTCCACTTT
TRBD1,NA,TRBJ2-3,TRBV11-2,CASSLDQGATDTQYF,TGTGCCAGCAGCTTAGATCAGGGGGCCACAGATACGCAGTATTTT
NA,NA,TRBJ1-6,TRBV7-9,CASSPTDNSPLHF,TGTGCCAGCAGCCCGACAGATAATTCACCCCTCCACTTT
NA,NA,TRBJ2-3,TRBV5-6,CASSRGVGTGPADTQYF,TGTGCCAGCAGTCGGGGGGTAGGGACAGGCCCCGCAGATACGCAGTATTTT
NA,NA,TRBJ2-5,TRBV18,CASSRSRDETQYF,TGTGCCAGCTCCCGATCGCGGGATGAGACCCAGTACTTC
NA,NA,TRBJ1-4,TRBV3-1/TRBV3-2,CASSQVHSEKLFF,TGTGCCAGCAGCCAAGTCCATTCTGAAAAACTGTTTTTT
NA,few,TRBJ2-7,TRBV9,CASSVTGQPLGEQYF,TGTGCCAGCAGCGTCACCGGACAACCTTTGGGGGAGCAGTACTTC
NA,NA,TRBJ1-2,TRBV30,CAWGLSYGYTF,TGTGCCTGGGGCCTTTCCTATGGCTACACCTTC
TRBD1,NA,TRBJ1-1,TRBV7-3,CASSLNTGTDAFF,TGTGCCAGCAGCTTAAATACCGGGACAGACGCTTTCTTT
NA,few,TRBJ2-3,TRBV19,CASSIVGGGTDTQYF,TGTGCCAGTAGTATCGTGGGCGGGGGCACAGATACGCAGTATTTT
TRBD2,once,TRBJ2-7,TRBV2,CASSDRGGAAYEQYF,TGTGCCAGCAGTGACCGGGGGGGCGCTGCCTACGAGCAGTACTTC
TRBD2,NA,TRBJ2-1,TRBV6-4,CATFRPLVGEGYNEQFF,TGTGCCACCTTCCGCCCCCTCGTGGGGGAGGGATACAATGAGCAGTTCTTC
TRBD1,NA,TRBJ2-7,TRBV9,CASRRTGGSGEQYF,TGTGCCAGCAGGCGGACAGGGGGGTCAGGCGAGCAGTACTTC